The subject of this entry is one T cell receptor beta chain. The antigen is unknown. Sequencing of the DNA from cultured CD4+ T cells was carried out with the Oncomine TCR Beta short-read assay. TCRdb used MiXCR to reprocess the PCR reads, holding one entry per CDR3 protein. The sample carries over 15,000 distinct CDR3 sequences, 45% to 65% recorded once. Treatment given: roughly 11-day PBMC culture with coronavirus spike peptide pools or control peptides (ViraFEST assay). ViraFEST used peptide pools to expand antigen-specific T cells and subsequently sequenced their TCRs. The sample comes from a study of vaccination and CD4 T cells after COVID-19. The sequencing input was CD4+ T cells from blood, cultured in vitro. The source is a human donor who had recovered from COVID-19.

The CDR3, as DNA: TGTGCCAGTAGTATAGGACAGGGGGCGTGGGGCCAAGAGACCCAGTACTTC. Protein: CASSIGQGAWGQETQYF. The chain carries TRBV19 and TRBJ2-5; the match to TRBD1 covers 10 bases. Germline V lookup: CDR1 LNHDA, CDR2 SQIVND (reference sequence). This CDR3 region has 17 residues. Trimming removed 1 base from V and 1 base from J; junction bases left unmatched: 6.